This T cell receptor (beta chain) emerged from a study of spatial heterogeneity in lung cancer. On the study more broadly: A consistent excess of beta-chain over alpha-chain sequences was detected.

Individual TCR cDNA molecules each bore their own unique molecular identifier. TCRdb re-called the 5' RACE reads with MiXCR, one entry per CDR3 protein. The sample carries about 27,000 distinct CDR3 sequences, about 5.3% recorded once. The V end was cut by 2 bases, the J end by 3 bases, with 5 bases between. The CDR3 is 13 residues long. Time point given: blood at routine non-recurrence follow-up after resection. The genes are TRBV12-3 or TRBV12-4 and TRBJ1-5; D is ambiguous. The sequence derives from a female donor with early-stage non-small cell lung cancer. Sequenced material: PBMCs, taken at follow-up. The CDR3 loop reads CASSLSDNQPQHF. In DNA form, the CDR3 reads TGTGCCAGCAGTTTAAGTGACAATCAGCCCCAGCATTTT.